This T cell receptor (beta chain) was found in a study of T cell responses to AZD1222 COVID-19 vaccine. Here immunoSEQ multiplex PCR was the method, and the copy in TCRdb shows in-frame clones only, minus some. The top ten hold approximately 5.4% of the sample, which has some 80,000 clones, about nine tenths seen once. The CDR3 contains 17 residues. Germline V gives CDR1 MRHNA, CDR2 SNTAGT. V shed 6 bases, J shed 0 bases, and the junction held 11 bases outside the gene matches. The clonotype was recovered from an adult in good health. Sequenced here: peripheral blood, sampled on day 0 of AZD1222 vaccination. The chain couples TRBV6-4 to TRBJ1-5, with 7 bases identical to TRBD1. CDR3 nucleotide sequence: TGTGCCAGCAGGGACAGGACTGGGATTAATAGCAATCAGCCCCAGCATTTT. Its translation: CASRDRTGINSNQPQHF.